This T cell receptor beta chain is drawn from a study of T cells expressing NK-cell markers. The authors made TCR beta cDNA libraries by 5'RACE template switching. This switching added a universal primer site and UMIs. TCRdb reworked the 5' RACE reads into one entry per CDR3 protein, no DNA. Its table lists 350,000 to 500,000 distinct CDR3 sequences. Study-wide findings and caveats: Similarly, these clonotypes led the CD3+CD56-NKG2C+ fraction as well in a few donors.

Germline V gives CDR1 MGHRA, CDR2 YSYEKL. CDR3 length: 15 residues. Of note for this clonotype: Its antigen is not known.

The gene calls are TRBV4-1 and TRBJ2-1. The sample taken for sequencing was blood T cells: a sorted CD56 or NKG2C T cell subset, CD4+ or CD8+ T cells, or bulk PBMC T cells (not recorded which). The clonotype comes from a woman between 18 and 70 years old in good health. The chain's CDR3 is CASSQVQGSYNEQFF.